Listed below are T cell receptor beta chains from one sample, sequenced in a study of blood T cell repertoires in COVID-19. Data came from immunoSEQ multiplex PCR; TCRdb stores just in-frame clones and leaves some out. The sample yields 150,000 to 200,000 clones, under 90% seen once. Sequenced sample: PBMCs or T cells enriched from blood (not recorded which). All receptors derive from a man in his fifties who had recovered from COVID-19. Each CDR3 is given with its conserved first and last residue. A D gene is named only where the DNA matches it firmly. Clone size is not always given. Where it is, it says once, few, many or a class for expanded clones.

clone_size	v_call	d_call	j_call	cdr3_aa	cdr3_nt
.	TRBV2	.	TRBJ2-7	CASRNGAYEQYF	TGTGCCAGCCGCAACGGAGCCTACGAGCAGTACTTC
.	TRBV6-5	TRBD1	TRBJ1-2	CASSTGTGGGYTF	TGTGCCAGCAGCACAGGGACAGGGGGTGGCTACACCTTC
.	TRBV29-1	.	TRBJ1-1	CSVAHSSRVNTEAFF	TGCAGCGTAGCACACTCGTCCAGGGTGAACACTGAAGCTTTCTTT
.	TRBV4-3	.	TRBJ1-5	CASSQEGGGPQHF	TGCGCCAGCAGCCAAGAAGGGGGGGGGCCCCAGCATTTT
.	TRBV10-3	TRBD1	TRBJ1-5	CAISESGQGFNQPQHF	TGTGCCATCAGTGAGTCGGGACAGGGGTTCAATCAGCCCCAGCATTTT
.	TRBV5-4	.	TRBJ2-1	CASSLAVEQFF	TGTGCCAGCAGCTTAGCGGTAGAGCAGTTCTTC
.	TRBV6-2/TRBV6-3	TRBD1	TRBJ2-7	CASSYRDSYEQYF	TGTGCCAGCAGTTATCGGGACAGCTACGAGCAGTACTTC
.	TRBV7-8	.	TRBJ2-7	CASSLAWAGLGSGSDEQYF	TGTGCCAGCAGCTTAGCGTGGGCAGGGTTGGGGTCTGGGTCGGACGAGCAGTACTTC
.	TRBV27	TRBD2	TRBJ2-3	CASSFYYGSGGGDTQYF	TGTGCCAGCAGTTTCTATTACGGGAGCGGGGGTGGAGATACGCAGTATTTT
.	TRBV10-3	TRBD1	TRBJ1-2	CAISESGQGGYTF	TGTGCCATCAGTGAGTCTGGACAGGGCGGCTACACCTTC
many	TRBV7-9	.	TRBJ2-7	CASSSVRQGTYEQYF	TGTGCCAGCAGCTCTGTCCGGCAGGGAACCTACGAGCAGTACTTC
.	TRBV12-3/TRBV12-4	.	TRBJ1-2	CASSFRGREGYTF	TGTGCCAGCAGTTTTCGGGGAAGGGAGGGCTACACCTTC
.	TRBV7-9	TRBD1	TRBJ1-1	CASSPAGTGVKGTEAFF	TGTGCCAGCAGCCCGGCCGGGACAGGGGTGAAAGGCACTGAAGCTTTCTTT
.	TRBV19	TRBD1	TRBJ1-1	CASSLLGQGAVTEAFF	TGTGCCAGTAGTTTACTGGGACAGGGGGCGGTGACTGAAGCTTTCTTT
.	TRBV7-9	.	TRBJ2-7	CASSLGGLGHEQYF	TGTGCCAGCAGCTTAGGGGGCTTGGGCCACGAGCAGTACTTC
few	TRBV4-3	.	TRBJ2-1	CASSQDTQGSYNEQFF	TGCGCCAGCAGCCAAGATACCCAGGGGTCCTACAATGAGCAGTTCTTC
.	TRBV19	TRBD1	TRBJ1-1	CASSRQGGNTEAFF	TGTGCCAGTAGTAGACAGGGTGGGAACACTGAAGCTTTCTTT
.	TRBV6-5	TRBD1	TRBJ2-5	CASSYGTGGLETQYF	TGTGCCAGCAGTTACGGGACAGGGGGATTGGAGACCCAGTACTTC
.	TRBV5-1	TRBD1	TRBJ2-5	CASSLEGQGETQYF	TGCGCCAGCAGCTTGGAAGGACAGGGGGAAACCCAGTACTTC
.	TRBV30	TRBD1	TRBJ1-2	CAWSVAGTGDGYTF	TGTGCCTGGAGTGTAGCCGGGACAGGGGATGGCTACACCTTC
.	TRBV10-3	TRBD1	TRBJ1-2	CAISETRQGAPYGYTF	TGTGCCATCAGTGAGACAAGACAGGGCGCACCTTATGGCTACACCTTC
.	TRBV19	TRBD1	TRBJ1-6	CASKGTGTGGSNSPLHF	TGTGCCAGTAAAGGAACCGGGACAGGGGGAAGTAATTCACCCCTCCACTTT
.	TRBV19	TRBD2	TRBJ2-7	CASSHTSGGTYEQYF	TGTGCCAGTAGTCATACTAGCGGGGGAACCTACGAGCAGTACTTC
.	TRBV3-1/TRBV3-2	.	TRBJ2-4	CASSQFTGQGKNIQYF	TGTGCCAGCAGCCAATTTACAGGGCAGGGCAAAAACATTCAGTACTTC